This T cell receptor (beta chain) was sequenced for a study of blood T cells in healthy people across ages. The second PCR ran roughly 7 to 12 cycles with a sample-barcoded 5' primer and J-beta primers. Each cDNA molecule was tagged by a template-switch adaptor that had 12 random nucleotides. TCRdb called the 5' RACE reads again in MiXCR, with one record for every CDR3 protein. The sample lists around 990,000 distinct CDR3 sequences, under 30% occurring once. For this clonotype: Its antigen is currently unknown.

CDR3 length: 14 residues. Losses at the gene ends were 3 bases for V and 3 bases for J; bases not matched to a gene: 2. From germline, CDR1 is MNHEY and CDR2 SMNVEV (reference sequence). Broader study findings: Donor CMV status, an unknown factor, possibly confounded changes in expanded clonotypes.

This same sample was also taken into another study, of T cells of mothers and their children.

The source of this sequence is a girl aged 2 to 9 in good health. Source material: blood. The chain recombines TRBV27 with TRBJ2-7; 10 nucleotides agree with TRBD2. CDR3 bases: TGTGCCAGCAGTTTTAAGCGGGAGGGCTACGAGCAGTACTTC. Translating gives CASSFKREGYEQYF.